This entry lists 22 T cell receptor beta chains sequenced from one sample in a study of T cell responses to AZD1222 COVID-19 vaccine. TCRdb's copy holds only in-frame clones and misses some; the assay was immunoSEQ multiplex PCR. This table has around 130,000 clones, 75% to 95% appearing once. The sample consisted of peripheral blood, taken on day 0 of AZD1222 vaccination. These receptor sequences come from an adult in good health.

The rearrangement uses TRBV6-5 and TRBJ2-3; D is possibly TRBD1 (6 bases). Trimming removed 11 bases from V and 2 bases from J, with 17 bases in between. Germline loops: CDR1 MNHEY, CDR2 SVGAGI. CDR3 size: 14 residues. CDR3 sequence: CAGQLTGSTDTQYF. The CDR3 bases are TGTGCCGGCCAGTTAACAGGGTCCACAGATACGCAGTATTTT.

The chain has TRBV7-3 and TRBJ1-1; a weak D match, TRBD1 (5 bases). The V and J ends lost 4 bases and 1 base respectively, with 10 bases between them. The CDR3 is 14 amino acids. Germline CDR1 and CDR2: SGHTA and FQGTGA. The CDR3 nucleotides read TGTGCCAGCAGCTCCGACAGCTCGAACACTGAAGCTTTCTTT. Its protein is CASSSDSSNTEAFF.

V and J are TRBV6-2 or TRBV6-3 and TRBJ2-3; TRBD2 matches 9 bases. The CDR3 runs to 15 residues. Losses at the gene ends were 5 bases for V and 4 bases for J; bases not matched to a gene: 7. Germline CDR1 and CDR2: MNHEY and SVGEGT. CDR3 in amino acids: CASSRAGGGADTQYF. The CDR3, as DNA: TGTGCCAGCAGTCGAGCGGGAGGTGGGGCAGATACGCAGTATTTT.

J is TRBJ2-1 and V is TRBV18; 7 nucleotides match TRBD2. V lost 3 bases, J lost 4 bases, and 6 bases stayed unmatched. In germline, CDR1 is KGHSH, CDR2 LQKENI. The length of the CDR3 is 15 residues. CDR3 nucleotide sequence: TGTGCCAGCTCACCGAGCGGGGACCGGTACAATGAGCAGTTCTTC. Translating gives CASSPSGDRYNEQFF.

This clone appeared a single time. V gene TRBV6-5 combines with J gene TRBJ2-7, with D tentatively TRBD1 (6 bases). The CDR3 length is 15 residues. The germline V gene has CDR1 MNHEY and CDR2 SVGAGI. V gave up 6 bases and J gave up 3 bases, with 18 bases separating them. The CDR3 loop is CASSSLRDTHYEQYF. The CDR3 bases are TGTGCCAGCAGCTCCCTCCGGGACACCCACTACGAGCAGTACTTC.

This rearrangement joins TRBV4-1 to TRBJ1-1, with a weak D call TRBD1 (5 bases). CDR3 length: 16 amino acids. Trimming left V 0 bases short and J 1 base short, with 12 bases between. CDR1 and CDR2 from the germline V gene are MGHRA and YSYEKL. CDR3 DNA: TGCGCCAGCAGCCAAGAGGAGGGACGGTGGAACACTGAAGCTTTCTTT. Its protein is CASSQEEGRWNTEAFF.

The genes are TRBV27 and TRBJ2-7; TRBD1 agrees at 10 bases. V shed 5 bases and J 5 bases; nucleotides not matched to a gene: 9. The CDR3 is made up of 15 amino acids. The germline CDR1 and CDR2 sequences are MNHEY and SMNVEV (reference sequence). The CDR3 sequence: CASSLKGTGVDEQYF. The CDR3, as DNA: TGTGCCAGCAGTCTCAAGGGGACAGGGGTCGACGAGCAGTACTTC.

J is TRBJ2-7 and V is TRBV30; possible D gene TRBD2, 6 bases. V dropped 5 bases and J dropped 3 bases, with 11 bases sitting between them. Germline assignment: CDR1 GTSNPN and CDR2 SVGIG (reference sequence). The CDR3 consists of 12 residues. This CDR3 is CAWGDSLYEQYF. The CDR3 nucleotides are TGTGCCTGGGGGGACTCACTCTACGAGCAGTACTTC.

This chain joins TRBV14 and TRBJ1-1, with a possible D match to TRBD1 (5 bases). The CDR3 loop spans 17 amino acids. Germline V lookup: CDR1 SGHDN, CDR2 FVKESK. V was trimmed by 4 bases and J by 0 bases, leaving 18 bases between them. CDR3 in DNA: TGTGCCAGCAGCCCATTACTACAGGACCGTATGAACACTGAAGCTTTCTTT. Translating gives CASSPLLQDRMNTEAFF.

The chain links TRBV12-3 or TRBV12-4 to TRBJ2-2; either TRBD1 or TRBD2 may supply D (5 bases each). The CDR3 spans 12 residues. V was trimmed by 9 bases and J by 11 bases, leaving 16 bases between them. The DNA of the CDR3 is TGTGCCAGTACTGAGGGGACCCCTGAGCTGTTTTTT. It specifies CASTEGTPELFF.

The chain is built from TRBV27 and TRBJ1-1, with TRBD1 matching 8 bases. The V gene's germline CDR1 is MNHEY and CDR2 SMNVEV (reference sequence). CDR3 size: 19 residues. V trimming: 3 bases; J trimming: 1 base; junction bases outside the gene matches: 16. Written as DNA, the CDR3 is TGTGCCAGCAGTTTGCGGTTCTCTTGGACAGGGCATACGAACACTGAAGCTTTCTTT. Amino acid sequence: CASSLRFSWTGHTNTEAFF.

V usage is TRBV3-1 (or the pseudogene TRBV3-2) and J usage is TRBJ1-2, with D unresolved. With 2 bases removed from V and 1 base from J, the gap between germline ends came to 14 bases. CDR1 and CDR2 (germline): LGHDT, YNNKEL (reference sequence). The CDR3 consists of 16 residues. CDR3 amino acids: CASSQMRFLNNYGYTF. DNA of the CDR3: TGTGCCAGCAGCCAAATGAGATTTCTAAATAACTATGGCTACACCTTC.

The chain recombines TRBV6-5 with TRBJ2-7, with 9 bases fitting TRBD2. Germline values: CDR1 MNHEY, CDR2 SVGAGI. The CDR3 is 15 residues long. V was clipped by 11 bases and J by 3 bases; unmatched bases: 14. Here the CDR3 reads CACNERLAENYEQYF. CDR3 DNA sequence: TGTGCCTGCAACGAAAGACTAGCGGAAAACTACGAGCAGTACTTC.

As DNA, the CDR3 is TGTGCCAGCGGGGGAGGGACCTACGAGCAGTACTTC. Translation: CASGGGTYEQYF. This sequence joins TRBV27 and TRBJ2-7; TRBD2 aligns across 7 bases. This CDR3 comprises 12 residues. Germline V gives CDR1 MNHEY, CDR2 SMNVEV (reference sequence). Trimming cost V 8 bases and J 2 bases; bases outside gene matches: 3.

The V call is TRBV5-1, the J call TRBJ2-1, with D possibly matching TRBD2 (5 bases). This CDR3 has 17 residues. Germline V gene sequence: CDR1 SGHRS, CDR2 YFSETQ. Trimming shortened V by 0 bases and J by 8 bases, and 21 bases separated the two germline ends. The CDR3 DNA follows: TGCGCCAGCAGCTTGGCTCCTTCCGGGATCCGTCAGGATGAGCAGTTCTTC. It is translated as CASSLAPSGIRQDEQFF.

The chain joins TRBV29-1 to TRBJ1-3; D might be TRBD1 (6 bases). Per germline, CDR1 SQVTM and CDR2 ANQGSEA. With 7 bases removed from V and 4 bases from J, the gap between germline ends came to 11 bases. This CDR3 comprises 12 residues. Here the CDR3 reads CSATGMGNTIYF. CDR3 bases: TGCAGCGCAACAGGGATGGGAAACACCATATATTTT.

The chain uses TRBV28 and TRBJ1-2; a weak D match, TRBD1 (6 bases). This CDR3 has 11 amino acids. Deletions cut 10 bases from V and 7 bases from J, with 13 bases between. Looked up from germline, CDR1 is MDHEN and CDR2 is SYDVKM. The CDR3 region is CATQGQGGYTF. In nucleotides, the CDR3 is TGTGCCACCCAGGGGCAGGGTGGCTACACCTTC.

This clone was observed a few times. The gene calls are TRBV6-5 and TRBJ2-7, with TRBD2 identical over 7 bases. The ends lost 10 bases at V and 2 bases at J; junction bases unmatched: 8. CDR1 is MNHEY and CDR2 is SVGAGI in the germline V gene. This CDR3 region has 13 residues. DNA for the CDR3: TGTGCCACGCAGCGGGGTTCACCCTACGAGCAGTACTTC. Protein: CATQRGSPYEQYF.

The gene calls are TRBV6-5 and TRBJ2-1; 8 bases line up with TRBD1. There are 15 residues in the CDR3. V was pared by 6 bases and J by 0 bases, with 4 bases of the junction left unmatched. CDR1 MNHEY and CDR2 SVGAGI come from the germline V gene. Here the CDR3 reads CASSDRGGSYNEQFF. DNA of the CDR3: TGTGCCAGCAGCGACAGGGGCGGCTCCTACAATGAGCAGTTCTTC.

This chain's CDR3 is CASGLRGYEQYF. CDR3 coding DNA: TGTGCTAGTGGTTTGAGGGGTTACGAGCAGTACTTC. The chain joins TRBV12-5 to TRBJ2-7; possibly TRBD1 for D (5 bases). This CDR3 has 12 residues. V was cut by 2 bases and J by 4 bases, with 6 bases left in between. Germline CDR1 reads LGHNT; CDR2 reads FRNRAP.

Regarding this clone: The junction shows a germline mismatch at one end, possibly a read error. CDR3 bases: TGTGCTAGCAGCCAAATTCGGGCGAACACCGGGGAGCTGTTTTTT. Amino acid sequence: CASSQIRANTGELFF. The chain carries TRBV7-7 and TRBJ2-2; D not certain. The CDR3 sequence is 15 residues long. Germline V gene data show CDR1 as SSHAT and CDR2 as FNYEAQ (reference sequence).

This chain uses TRBV7-8 with TRBJ1-3, with D perhaps TRBD1 (5 bases). This CDR3 has 15 amino acids. V lost 7 bases, J lost 0 bases, and 13 bases lay in between. Germline V gene sequence: CDR1 SGHVS, CDR2 FQNEAQ. CDR3 region: CASTRDGGSGNTIYF. As DNA, the CDR3 is TGTGCCAGCACCCGAGATGGGGGCTCTGGAAACACCATATATTTT.